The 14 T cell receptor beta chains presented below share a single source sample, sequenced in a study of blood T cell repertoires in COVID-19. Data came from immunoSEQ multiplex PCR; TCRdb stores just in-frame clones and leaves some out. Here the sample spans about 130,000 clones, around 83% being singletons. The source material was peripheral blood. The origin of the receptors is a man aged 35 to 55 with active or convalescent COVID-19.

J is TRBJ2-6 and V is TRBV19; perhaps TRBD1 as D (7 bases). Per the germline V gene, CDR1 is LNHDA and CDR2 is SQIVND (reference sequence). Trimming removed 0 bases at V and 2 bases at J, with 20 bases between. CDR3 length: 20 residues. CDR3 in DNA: TGTGCCAGTAGTATAGATCTATTCGCAGGGGGGCGTCCTGGGGCCAACGTCCTGACTTTC. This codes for CASSIDLFAGGRPGANVLTF. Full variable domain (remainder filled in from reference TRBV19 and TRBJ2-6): DGGITQSPKYLFRKEGQNVTLSCEQNLNHDAMYWYRQDPGQGLRLIYYSQIVNDFQKGDIAEGYSVSREKKESFPLTVTSAQKNPTAFYLCASSIDLFAGGRPGANVLTFGAGSRLTVL.

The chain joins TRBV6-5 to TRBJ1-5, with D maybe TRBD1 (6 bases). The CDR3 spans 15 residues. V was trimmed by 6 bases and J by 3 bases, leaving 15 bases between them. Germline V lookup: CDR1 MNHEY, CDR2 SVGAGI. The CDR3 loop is CASSLGGGANQPQHF. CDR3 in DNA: TGTGCCAGCAGCCTGGGAGGGGGGGCCAATCAGCCCCAGCATTTT.

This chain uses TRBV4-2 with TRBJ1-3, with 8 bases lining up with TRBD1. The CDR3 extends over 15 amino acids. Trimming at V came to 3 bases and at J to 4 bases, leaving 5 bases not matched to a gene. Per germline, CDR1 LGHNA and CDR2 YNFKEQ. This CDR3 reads CASSHVTGAGNTIYF. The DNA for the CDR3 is TGTGCCAGCAGCCACGTGACAGGGGCCGGAAACACCATATATTTT.

The CDR3 loop is CASSYPPGGGGSYEQYF. CDR3 DNA sequence: TGTGCCAGCAGCTACCCCCCCGGGGGGGGAGGCTCCTACGAGCAGTACTTC. The rearrangement uses TRBV28 and TRBJ2-7, with 8 bases fitting TRBD2. The CDR3 extends over 17 amino acids. V dropped 6 bases and J dropped 0; count of bases not matched to a gene: 13. Germline V gene lookup returns CDR1 MDHEN and CDR2 SYDVKM.

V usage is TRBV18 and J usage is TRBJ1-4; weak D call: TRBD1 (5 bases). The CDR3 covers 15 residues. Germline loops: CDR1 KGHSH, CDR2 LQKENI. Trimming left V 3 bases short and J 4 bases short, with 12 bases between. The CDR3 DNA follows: TGTGCCAGCTCACCTCAGACAGACTTTAATGAAAAACTGTTTTTT. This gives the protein CASSPQTDFNEKLFF.

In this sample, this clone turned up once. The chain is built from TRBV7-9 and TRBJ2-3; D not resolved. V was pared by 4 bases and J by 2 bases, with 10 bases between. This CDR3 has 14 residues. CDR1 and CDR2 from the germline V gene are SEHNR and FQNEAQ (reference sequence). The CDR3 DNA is TGTGCCAGCAGCTCCAGAGGTGCCACAGATACGCAGTATTTT. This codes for CASSSRGATDTQYF. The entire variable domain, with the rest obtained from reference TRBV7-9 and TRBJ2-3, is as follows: DTGVSQNPRHKITKRGQNVTFRCDPISEHNRLYWYRQTLGQGPEFLTYFQNEAQLEKSRLLSDRFSAERPKGSFSTLEIQRTEQGDSAMYLCASSSRGATDTQYFGPGTRLTVL.

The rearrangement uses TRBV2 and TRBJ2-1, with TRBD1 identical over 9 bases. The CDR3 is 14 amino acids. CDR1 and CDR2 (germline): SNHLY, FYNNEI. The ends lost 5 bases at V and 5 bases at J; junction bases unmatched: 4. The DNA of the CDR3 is TGTGCCAGCAGTCCGGACAGGGGAGACAATGAGCAGTTCTTC. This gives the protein CASSPDRGDNEQFF.

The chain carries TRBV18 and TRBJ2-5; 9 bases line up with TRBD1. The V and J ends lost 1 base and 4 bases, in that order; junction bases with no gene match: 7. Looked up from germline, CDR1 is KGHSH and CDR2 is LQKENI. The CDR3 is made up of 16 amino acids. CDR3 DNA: TGTGCCAGCTCACCACGGGGACAGGGCCACGGAGAGACCCAGTACTTC. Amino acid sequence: CASSPRGQGHGETQYF.

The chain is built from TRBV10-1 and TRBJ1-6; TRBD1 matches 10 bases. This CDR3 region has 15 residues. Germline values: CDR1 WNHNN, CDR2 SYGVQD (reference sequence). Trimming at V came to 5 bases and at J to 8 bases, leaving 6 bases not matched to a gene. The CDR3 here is CASSRGQGPHSPLHF. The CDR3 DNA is TGCGCCAGCAGTCGGGGACAGGGGCCCCATTCACCCCTCCACTTT.

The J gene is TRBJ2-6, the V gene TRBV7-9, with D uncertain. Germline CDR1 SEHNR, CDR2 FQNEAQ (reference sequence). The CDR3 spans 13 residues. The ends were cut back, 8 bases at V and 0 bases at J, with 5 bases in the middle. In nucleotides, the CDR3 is TGTGCCAGCGGCCACTCTGGGGCCAACGTCCTGACTTTC. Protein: CASGHSGANVLTF. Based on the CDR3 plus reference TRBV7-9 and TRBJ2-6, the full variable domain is DTGVSQNPRHKITKRGQNVTFRCDPISEHNRLYWYRQTLGQGPEFLTYFQNEAQLEKSRLLSDRFSAERPKGSFSTLEIQRTEQGDSAMYLCASGHSGANVLTFGAGSRLTVL.

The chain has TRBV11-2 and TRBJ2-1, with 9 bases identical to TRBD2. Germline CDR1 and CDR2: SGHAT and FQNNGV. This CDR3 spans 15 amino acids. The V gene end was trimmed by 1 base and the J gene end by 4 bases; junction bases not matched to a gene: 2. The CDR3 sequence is CASSLGTSVYNEQFF. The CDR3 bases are TGTGCCAGCAGCTTAGGGACTAGCGTTTACAATGAGCAGTTCTTC.

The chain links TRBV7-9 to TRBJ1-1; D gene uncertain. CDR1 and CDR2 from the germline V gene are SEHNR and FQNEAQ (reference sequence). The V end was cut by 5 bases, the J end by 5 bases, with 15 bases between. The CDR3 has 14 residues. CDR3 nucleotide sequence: TGTGCCAGCAGCCGCCTGGGAGGGCCGACTGAAGCTTTCTTT. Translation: CASSRLGGPTEAFF.

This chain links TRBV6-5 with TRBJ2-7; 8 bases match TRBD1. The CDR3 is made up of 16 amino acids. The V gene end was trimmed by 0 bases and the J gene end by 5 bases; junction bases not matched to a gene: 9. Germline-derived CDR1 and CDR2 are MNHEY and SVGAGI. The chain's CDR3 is CASSYSWTGSVHEQYF. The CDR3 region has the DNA TGTGCCAGCAGTTACTCCTGGACAGGGTCGGTCCACGAGCAGTACTTC.

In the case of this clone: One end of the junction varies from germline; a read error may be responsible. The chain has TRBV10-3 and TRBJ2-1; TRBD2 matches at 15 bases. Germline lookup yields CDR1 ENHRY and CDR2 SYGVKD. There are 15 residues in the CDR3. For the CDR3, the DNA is TGTACCATCGGGACTAGCGGGGGGACCTACAATGAGCAGTTCTTC. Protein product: CTIGTSGGTYNEQFF.